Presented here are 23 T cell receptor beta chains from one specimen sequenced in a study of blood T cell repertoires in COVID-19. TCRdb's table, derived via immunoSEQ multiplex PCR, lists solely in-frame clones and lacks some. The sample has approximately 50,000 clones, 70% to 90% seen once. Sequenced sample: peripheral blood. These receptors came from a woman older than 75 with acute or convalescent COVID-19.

Here the CDR3 DNA reads TGTGCTAGTGGTGCCCTAGAAAGTACTGAAGCTTTCTTT. It codes for CASGALESTEAFF. The chain is built from TRBV12-5 and TRBJ1-1; D unclear. In germline, CDR1 is LGHNT, CDR2 FRNRAP. This CDR3 comprises 13 residues. Trimming left V 5 bases short and J 5 bases short, with 12 bases between. The whole variable domain, filled in from reference TRBV12-5 and TRBJ1-1, reads DARVTQTPRHKVTEMGQEVTMRCQPILGHNTVFWYRQTMMQGLELLAYFRNRAPLDDSGMPKDRFSAEMPDATLATLKIQPSEPRDSAVYFCASGALESTEAFFGQGTRLTVV.

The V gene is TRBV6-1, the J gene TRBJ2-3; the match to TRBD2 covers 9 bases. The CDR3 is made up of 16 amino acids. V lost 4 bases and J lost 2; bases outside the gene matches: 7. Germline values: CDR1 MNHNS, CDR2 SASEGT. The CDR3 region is CASSGVSGGSTDTQYF. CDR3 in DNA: TGTGCCAGCAGTGGAGTTAGCGGGGGATCCACAGATACGCAGTATTTT.

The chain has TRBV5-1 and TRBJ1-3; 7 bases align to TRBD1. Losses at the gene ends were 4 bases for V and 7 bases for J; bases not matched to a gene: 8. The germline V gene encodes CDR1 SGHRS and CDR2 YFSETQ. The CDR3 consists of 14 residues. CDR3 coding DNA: TGCGCCAGCAGCGAGACAGGGCTCAGGAACACCATATATTTT. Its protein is CASSETGLRNTIYF.

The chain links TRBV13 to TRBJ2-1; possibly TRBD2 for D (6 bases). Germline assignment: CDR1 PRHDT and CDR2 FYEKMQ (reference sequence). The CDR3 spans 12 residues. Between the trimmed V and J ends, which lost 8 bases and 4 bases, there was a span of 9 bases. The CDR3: CASRDSYNEQFF. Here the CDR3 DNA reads TGTGCCAGCCGGGACTCATACAATGAGCAGTTCTTC. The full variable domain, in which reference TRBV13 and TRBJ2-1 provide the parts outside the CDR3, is AAGVIQSPRHLIKEKRETATLKCYPIPRHDTVYWYQQGPGQDPQFLISFYEKMQSDKGSIPDRFSAQQFSDYHSELNMSSLELGDSALYFCASRDSYNEQFFGPGTRLTVL.

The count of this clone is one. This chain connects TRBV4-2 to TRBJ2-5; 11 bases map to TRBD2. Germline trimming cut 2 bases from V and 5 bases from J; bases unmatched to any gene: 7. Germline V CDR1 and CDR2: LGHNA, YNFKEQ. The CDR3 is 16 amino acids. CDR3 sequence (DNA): TGTGCCAGCAGCCAAAGGCTAGCGGGGGGCGGGGAGACCCAGTACTTC. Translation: CASSQRLAGGGETQYF.

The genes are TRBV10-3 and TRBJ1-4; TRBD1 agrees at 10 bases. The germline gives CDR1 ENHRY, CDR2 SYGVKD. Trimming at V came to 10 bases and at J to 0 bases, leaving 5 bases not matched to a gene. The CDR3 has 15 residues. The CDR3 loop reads CATGTGVPTNEKLFF. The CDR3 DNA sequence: TGTGCCACGGGGACAGGGGTCCCAACTAATGAAAAACTGTTTTTT.

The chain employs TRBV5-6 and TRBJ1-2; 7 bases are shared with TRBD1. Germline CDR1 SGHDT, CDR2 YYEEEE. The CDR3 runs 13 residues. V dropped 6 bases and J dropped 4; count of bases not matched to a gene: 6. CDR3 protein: CASIPNRGYGYTF. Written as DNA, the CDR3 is TGTGCCAGCATCCCAAACAGGGGCTATGGCTACACCTTC.

The CDR3: CASSPPRAGELFF. CDR3 DNA: TGTGCCAGCTCACCGCCGAGAGCCGGGGAGCTGTTTTTT. The chain carries TRBV18 and TRBJ2-2, with D hard to call. Trimming shortened V by 3 bases and J by 6 bases, and 8 bases separated the two germline ends. Per the germline V gene, CDR1 is KGHSH and CDR2 is LQKENI. This CDR3 is 13 amino acids long. Full variable domain (missing parts from reference TRBV18 and TRBJ2-2): NAGVMQNPRHLVRRRGQEARLRCSPMKGHSHVYWYRQLPEEGLKFMVYLQKENIIDESGMPKERFSAEFPKEGPSILRIQQVVRGDSAAYFCASSPPRAGELFFGEGSRLTVL.

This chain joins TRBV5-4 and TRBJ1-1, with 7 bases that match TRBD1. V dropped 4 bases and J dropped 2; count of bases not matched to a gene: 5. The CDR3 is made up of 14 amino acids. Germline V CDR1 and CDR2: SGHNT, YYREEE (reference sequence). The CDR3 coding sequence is TGTGCCAGCAGCCCAAACAGGGGAAACACTGAAGCTTTCTTT. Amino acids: CASSPNRGNTEAFF.

The DNA for the CDR3 is TGTGCCAGCAGTGAACTGGGCAGGAAATCACCCCTCCACTTT. Translating it yields CASSELGRKSPLHF. The chain employs TRBV2 and TRBJ1-6; no clear D. The CDR3 extends over 14 amino acids. The ends were cut back, 2 bases at V and 10 bases at J, with 12 bases in the middle. Germline CDR1 and CDR2: SNHLY and FYNNEI.

CDR3 DNA sequence: TGTGCCAGCAGCCCCGGGACATCCCTTATTCTAGGCTACACCTTC. It translates to CASSPGTSLILGYTF. This chain connects TRBV7-2 to TRBJ1-2, with a weak D call TRBD1 (6 bases). This CDR3 spans 15 amino acids. Trimming removed 5 bases at V and 8 bases at J, with 21 bases between. Germline CDR1 is SGHTA and CDR2 is FQGNSA.

DNA for the CDR3: TGTGCCAGCAGCTACCGGGACAGCCTCTGGAGTAGCTACACCTTC. Amino acid sequence: CASSYRDSLWSSYTF. The chain has TRBV7-6 and TRBJ1-2; 7 bases agree with TRBD1. The CDR3 covers 15 residues. Germline V gives CDR1 SGHVS, CDR2 FNYEAQ. The V gene end was trimmed by 4 bases and the J gene end by 9 bases; junction bases not matched to a gene: 14.

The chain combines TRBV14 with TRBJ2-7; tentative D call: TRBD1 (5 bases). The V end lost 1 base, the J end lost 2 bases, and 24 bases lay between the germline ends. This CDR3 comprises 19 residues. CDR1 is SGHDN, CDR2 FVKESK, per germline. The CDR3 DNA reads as TGTGCCAGCAGCCAAGCGCCATCTCCGATCGGACACGGCACCTACGAGCAGTACTTC. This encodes CASSQAPSPIGHGTYEQYF.

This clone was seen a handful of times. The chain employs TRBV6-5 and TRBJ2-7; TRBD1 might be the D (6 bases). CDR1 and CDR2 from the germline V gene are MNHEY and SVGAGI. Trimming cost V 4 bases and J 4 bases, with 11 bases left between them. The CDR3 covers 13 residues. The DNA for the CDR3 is TGTGCCAGCAGTTTAGGGGGAAGGTACGAGCAGTACTTC. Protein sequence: CASSLGGRYEQYF.

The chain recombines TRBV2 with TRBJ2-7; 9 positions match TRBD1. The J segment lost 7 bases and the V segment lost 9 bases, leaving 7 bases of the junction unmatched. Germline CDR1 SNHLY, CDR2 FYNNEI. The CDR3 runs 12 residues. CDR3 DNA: TGTGCCAGTGGGACAGGGTGGAAGGAGCAGTACTTC. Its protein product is CASGTGWKEQYF.

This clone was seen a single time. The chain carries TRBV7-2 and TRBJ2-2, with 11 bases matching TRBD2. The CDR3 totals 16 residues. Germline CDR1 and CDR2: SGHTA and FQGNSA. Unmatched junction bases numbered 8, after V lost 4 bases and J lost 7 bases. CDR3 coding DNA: TGTGCCAGCAGCTCTACTAGCGGGGGCTTTTTCGGGGAGCTGTTTTTT. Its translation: CASSSTSGGFFGELFF. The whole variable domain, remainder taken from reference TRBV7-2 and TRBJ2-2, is GAGVSQSPSNKVTEKGKDVELRCDPISGHTALYWYRQSLGQGLEFLIYFQGNSAPDKSGLPSDRFSAERTGGSVSTLTIQRTQQEDSAVYLCASSSTSGGFFGELFFGEGSRLTVL.

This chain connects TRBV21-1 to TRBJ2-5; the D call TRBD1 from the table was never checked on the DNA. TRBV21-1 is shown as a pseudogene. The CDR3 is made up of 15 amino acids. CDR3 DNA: TGTGCCAGCAGCAAAGAACCTGAAACACAAGAGACCCAGTACTTC. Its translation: CASSKEPETQETQYF.

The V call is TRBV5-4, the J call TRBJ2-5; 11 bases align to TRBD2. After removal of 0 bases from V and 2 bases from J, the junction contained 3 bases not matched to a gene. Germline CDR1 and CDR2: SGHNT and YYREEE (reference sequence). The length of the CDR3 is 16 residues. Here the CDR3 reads CASSLGLAGGQETQYF. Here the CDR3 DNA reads TGTGCCAGCAGCTTGGGGCTAGCGGGGGGACAAGAGACCCAGTACTTC. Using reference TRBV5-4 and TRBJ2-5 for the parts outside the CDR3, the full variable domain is ETGVTQSPTHLIKTRGQQVTLRCSSQSGHNTVSWYQQALGQGPQFIFQYYREEENGRGNFPPRFSGLQFPNYSSELNVNALELDDSALYLCASSLGLAGGQETQYFGPGTRLLVL.

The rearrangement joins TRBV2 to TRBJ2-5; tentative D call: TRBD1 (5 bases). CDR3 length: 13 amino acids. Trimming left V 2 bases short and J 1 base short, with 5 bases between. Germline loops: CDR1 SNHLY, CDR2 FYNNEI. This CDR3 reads CASSERGQETQYF. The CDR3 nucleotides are TGTGCCAGCAGTGAAAGGGGCCAAGAGACCCAGTACTTC.

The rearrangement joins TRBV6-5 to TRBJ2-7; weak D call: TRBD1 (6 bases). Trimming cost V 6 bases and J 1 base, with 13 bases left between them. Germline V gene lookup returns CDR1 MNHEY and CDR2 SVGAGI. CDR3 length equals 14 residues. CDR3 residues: CASSRRDKSYEQYF. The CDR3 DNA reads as TGTGCCAGCAGCCGTCGGGACAAATCCTACGAGCAGTACTTC.

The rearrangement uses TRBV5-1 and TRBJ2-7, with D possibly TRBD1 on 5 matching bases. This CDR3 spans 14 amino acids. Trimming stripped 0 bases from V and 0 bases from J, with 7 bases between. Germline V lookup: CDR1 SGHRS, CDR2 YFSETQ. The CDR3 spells CASSLVDSSYEQYF. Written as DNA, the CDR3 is TGCGCCAGCAGCTTGGTCGACAGCTCCTACGAGCAGTACTTC.

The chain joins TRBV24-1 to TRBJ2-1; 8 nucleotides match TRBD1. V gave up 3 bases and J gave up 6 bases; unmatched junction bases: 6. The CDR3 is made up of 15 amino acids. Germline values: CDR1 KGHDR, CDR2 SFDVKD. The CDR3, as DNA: TGTGCCACCAGTGATCCAGGGGGCGCGGGCAATGAGCAGTTCTTC. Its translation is CATSDPGGAGNEQFF.

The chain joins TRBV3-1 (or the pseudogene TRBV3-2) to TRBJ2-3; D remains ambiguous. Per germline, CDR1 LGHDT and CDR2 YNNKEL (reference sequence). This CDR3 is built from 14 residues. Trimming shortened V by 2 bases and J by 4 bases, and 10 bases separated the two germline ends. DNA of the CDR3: TGTGCCAGCAGCCAAATGTCCACAGCAGATACGCAGTATTTT. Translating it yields CASSQMSTADTQYF.